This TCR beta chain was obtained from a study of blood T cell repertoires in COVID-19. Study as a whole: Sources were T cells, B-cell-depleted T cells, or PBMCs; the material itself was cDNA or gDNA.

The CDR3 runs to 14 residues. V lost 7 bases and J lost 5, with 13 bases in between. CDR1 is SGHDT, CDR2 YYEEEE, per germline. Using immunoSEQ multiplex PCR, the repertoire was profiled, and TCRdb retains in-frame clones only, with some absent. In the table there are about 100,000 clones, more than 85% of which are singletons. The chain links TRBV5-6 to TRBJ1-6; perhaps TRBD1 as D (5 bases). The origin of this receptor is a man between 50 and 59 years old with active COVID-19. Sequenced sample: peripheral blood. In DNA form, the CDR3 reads TGTGCCAGCCGCGGTTCAGGGAATAATTCACCCCTCCACTTT. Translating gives CASRGSGNNSPLHF.